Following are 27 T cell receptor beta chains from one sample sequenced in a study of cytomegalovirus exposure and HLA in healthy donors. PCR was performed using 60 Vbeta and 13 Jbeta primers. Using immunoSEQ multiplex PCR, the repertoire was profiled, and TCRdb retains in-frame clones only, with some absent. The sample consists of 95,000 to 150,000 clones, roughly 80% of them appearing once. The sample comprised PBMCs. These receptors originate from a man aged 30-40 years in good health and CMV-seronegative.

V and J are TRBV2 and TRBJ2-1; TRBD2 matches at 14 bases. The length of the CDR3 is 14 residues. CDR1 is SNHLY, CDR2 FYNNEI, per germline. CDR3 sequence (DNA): TGTGCTAGTGGGACTAGCGGGGGTGTCAATGAGCAGTTCTTC. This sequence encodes CASGTSGGVNEQFF.

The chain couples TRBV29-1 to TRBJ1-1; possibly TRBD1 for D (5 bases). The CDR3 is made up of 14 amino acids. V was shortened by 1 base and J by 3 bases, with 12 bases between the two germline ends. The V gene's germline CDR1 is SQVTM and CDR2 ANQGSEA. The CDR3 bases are TGCAGCGTTGAAGGGGCAGGGTCCGACACTGAAGCTTTCTTT. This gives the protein CSVEGAGSDTEAFF.

In DNA, the CDR3 is TGCGCCAGCAGTGAGTGGGAGGGGCGCGGCAATCAGCCCCAGCATTTT. It encodes CASSEWEGRGNQPQHF. The chain recombines TRBV10-2 with TRBJ1-5, with a weak D call TRBD1 (5 bases). CDR1 is WSHSY, CDR2 SAAADI, per germline. Trimming took off 1 base at V and 2 bases at J, with 12 bases between the two ends. The CDR3 is 16 amino acids.

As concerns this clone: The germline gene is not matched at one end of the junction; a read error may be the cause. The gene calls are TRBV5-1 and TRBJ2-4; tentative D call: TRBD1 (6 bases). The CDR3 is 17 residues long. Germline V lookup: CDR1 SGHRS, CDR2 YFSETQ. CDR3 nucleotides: TGCGCCAGCAGCCCCGAAGCAGGGGTGCTAGCCAAAAACAGTCAGTACTTC. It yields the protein CASSPEAGVLAKNSQYF.

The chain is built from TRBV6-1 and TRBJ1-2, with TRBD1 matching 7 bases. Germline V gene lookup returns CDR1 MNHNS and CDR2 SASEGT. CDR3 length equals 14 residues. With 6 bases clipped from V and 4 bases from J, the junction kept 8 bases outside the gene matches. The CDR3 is CASRDRVIAYGYTF. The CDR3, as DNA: TGTGCCAGCAGAGACAGGGTGATTGCCTATGGCTACACCTTC.

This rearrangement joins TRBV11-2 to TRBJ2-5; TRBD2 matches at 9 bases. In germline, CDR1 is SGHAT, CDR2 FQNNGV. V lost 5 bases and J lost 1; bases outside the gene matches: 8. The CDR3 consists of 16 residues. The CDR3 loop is CASSPSRRGGQETQYF. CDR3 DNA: TGTGCCAGCAGCCCCTCAAGGCGGGGGGGCCAAGAGACCCAGTACTTC. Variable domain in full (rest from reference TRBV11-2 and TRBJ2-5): EAGVAQSPRYKIIEKRQSVAFWCNPISGHATLYWYQQILGQGPKLLIQFQNNGVVDDSQLPKDRFSAERLKGVDSTLKIQPAKLEDSAVYLCASSPSRRGGQETQYFGPGTRLLVL.

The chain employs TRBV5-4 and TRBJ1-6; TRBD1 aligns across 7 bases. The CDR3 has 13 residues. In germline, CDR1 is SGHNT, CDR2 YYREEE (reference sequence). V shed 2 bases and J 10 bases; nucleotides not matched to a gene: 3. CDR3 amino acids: CASSFGQDSPLHF. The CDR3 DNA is TGTGCCAGCAGCTTTGGACAGGACTCACCCCTCCACTTT. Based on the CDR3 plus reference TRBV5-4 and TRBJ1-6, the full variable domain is ETGVTQSPTHLIKTRGQQVTLRCSSQSGHNTVSWYQQALGQGPQFIFQYYREEENGRGNFPPRFSGLQFPNYSSELNVNALELDDSALYLCASSFGQDSPLHFGNGTRLTVT.

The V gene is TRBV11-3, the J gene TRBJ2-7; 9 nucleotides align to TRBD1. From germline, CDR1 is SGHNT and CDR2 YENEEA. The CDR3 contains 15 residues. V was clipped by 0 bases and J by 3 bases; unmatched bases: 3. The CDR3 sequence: CASSLDRDRDYEQYF. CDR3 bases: TGTGCCAGCAGCTTAGACCGGGACAGGGACTACGAGCAGTACTTC.

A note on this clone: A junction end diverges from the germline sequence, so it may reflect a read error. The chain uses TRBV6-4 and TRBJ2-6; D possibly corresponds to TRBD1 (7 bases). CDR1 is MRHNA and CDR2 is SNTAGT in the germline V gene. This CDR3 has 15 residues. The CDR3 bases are TGTGCCAGCAGTGAGGAGGGGGCCGGGGCCAACGGCCTGACTTTC. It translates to CASSEEGAGANGLTF.

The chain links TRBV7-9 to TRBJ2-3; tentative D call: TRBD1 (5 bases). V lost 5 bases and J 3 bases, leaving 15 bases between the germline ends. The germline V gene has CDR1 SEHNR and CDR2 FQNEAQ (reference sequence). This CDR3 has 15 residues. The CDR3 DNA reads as TGTGCCAGCAGCAATACAGGAAAAAGGACAGATACGCAGTATTTT. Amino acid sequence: CASSNTGKRTDTQYF.

The DNA for the CDR3 is TGTGCCAGCAGCCAATTGGGGACAGGCCTTGGAGCTTTCTTT. This gives the protein CASSQLGTGLGAFF. The chain uses TRBV5-4 and TRBJ1-1; TRBD1 aligns across 8 bases. The CDR3 loop spans 14 amino acids. The V segment lost 4 bases and the J segment 10 bases; nucleotides outside the gene matches: 12. CDR1 SGHNT and CDR2 YYREEE come from the germline V gene (reference sequence).

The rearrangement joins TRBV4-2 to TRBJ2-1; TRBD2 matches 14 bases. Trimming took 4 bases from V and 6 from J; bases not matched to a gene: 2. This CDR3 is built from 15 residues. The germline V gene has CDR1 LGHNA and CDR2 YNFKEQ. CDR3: CASSPTSGGANEQFF. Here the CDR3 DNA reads TGTGCCAGCAGCCCGACTAGCGGGGGGGCCAATGAGCAGTTCTTC.

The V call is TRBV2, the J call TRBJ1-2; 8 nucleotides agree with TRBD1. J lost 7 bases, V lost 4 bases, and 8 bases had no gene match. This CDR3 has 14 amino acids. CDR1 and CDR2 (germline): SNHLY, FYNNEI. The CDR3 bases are TGTGCCAGCAGTGGGGCAGGGGGCTTCGGTGGCTACACCTTC. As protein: CASSGAGGFGGYTF.

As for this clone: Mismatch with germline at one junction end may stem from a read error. CDR3 nucleotide sequence: TGTGCCTGGAGTGTAGGGACAGCGTTTATTAACTATGACTACACCTTC. Translated, it gives CAWSVGTAFINYDYTF. The genes are TRBV30 and TRBJ1-2, with TRBD1 matching 7 bases. Germline V gene lookup returns CDR1 GTSNPN and CDR2 SVGIG (reference sequence). The CDR3 is made up of 16 amino acids.

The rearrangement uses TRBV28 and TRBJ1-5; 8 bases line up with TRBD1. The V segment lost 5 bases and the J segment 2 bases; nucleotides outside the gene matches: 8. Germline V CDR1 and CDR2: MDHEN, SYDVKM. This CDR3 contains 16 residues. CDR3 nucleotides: TGTGCCAGCAGTCCCTCGACAGGGGATGGCAATCAGCCCCAGCATTTT. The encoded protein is CASSPSTGDGNQPQHF.

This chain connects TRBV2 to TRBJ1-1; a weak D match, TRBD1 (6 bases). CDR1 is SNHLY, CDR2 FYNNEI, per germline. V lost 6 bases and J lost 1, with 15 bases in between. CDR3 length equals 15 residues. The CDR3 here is CASRRTVTTNTEAFF. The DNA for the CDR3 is TGTGCCAGCAGACGGACAGTGACAACGAACACTGAAGCTTTCTTT.

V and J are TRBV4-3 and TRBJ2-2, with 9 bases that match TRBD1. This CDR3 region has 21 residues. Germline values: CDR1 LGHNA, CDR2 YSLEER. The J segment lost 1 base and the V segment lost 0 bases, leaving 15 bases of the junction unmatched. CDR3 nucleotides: TGCGCCAGCAGCCAAGATTACTCGAACAGGGGGCTATCAATGAACACCGGGGAGCTGTTTTTT. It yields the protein CASSQDYSNRGLSMNTGELFF.

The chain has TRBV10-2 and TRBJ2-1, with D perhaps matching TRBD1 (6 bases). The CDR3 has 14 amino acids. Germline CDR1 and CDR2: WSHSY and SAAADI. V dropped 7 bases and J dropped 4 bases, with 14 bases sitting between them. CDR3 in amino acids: CASKGVGVYNEQFF. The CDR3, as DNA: TGCGCCAGCAAGGGGGTAGGGGTTTACAATGAGCAGTTCTTC.

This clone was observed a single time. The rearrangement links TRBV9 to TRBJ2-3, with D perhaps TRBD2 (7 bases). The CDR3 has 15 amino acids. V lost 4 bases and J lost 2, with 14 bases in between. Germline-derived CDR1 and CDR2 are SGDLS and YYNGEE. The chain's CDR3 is CASSRWGGPTDTQYF. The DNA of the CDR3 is TGTGCCAGCAGCCGATGGGGGGGGCCCACAGATACGCAGTATTTT.

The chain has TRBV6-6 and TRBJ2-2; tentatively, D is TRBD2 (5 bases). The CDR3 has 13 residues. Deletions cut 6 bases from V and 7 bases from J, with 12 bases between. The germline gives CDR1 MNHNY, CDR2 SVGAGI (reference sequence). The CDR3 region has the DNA TGTGCCAGCAGATCTCGGGGTAGCGGGGAGCTGTTTTTT. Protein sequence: CASRSRGSGELFF.

CDR3 sequence reads: CASRWTGDTGELFF. The CDR3 bases are TGTGCCAGCAGGTGGACAGGGGACACCGGGGAGCTGTTTTTT. V is TRBV7-9 and J is TRBJ2-2; 9 bases align to TRBD1. The germline CDR1 and CDR2 sequences are SEHNR and FQNEAQ (reference sequence). V gave up 6 bases and J gave up 3 bases; unmatched junction bases: 2. The CDR3 runs 14 residues.

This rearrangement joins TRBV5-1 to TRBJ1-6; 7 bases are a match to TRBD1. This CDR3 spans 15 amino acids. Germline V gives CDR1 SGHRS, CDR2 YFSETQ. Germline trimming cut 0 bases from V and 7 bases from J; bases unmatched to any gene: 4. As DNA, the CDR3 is TGCGCCAGCAGCTTGGGGGGGACAGAAAATTCACCCCTCCACTTT. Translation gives CASSLGGTENSPLHF.

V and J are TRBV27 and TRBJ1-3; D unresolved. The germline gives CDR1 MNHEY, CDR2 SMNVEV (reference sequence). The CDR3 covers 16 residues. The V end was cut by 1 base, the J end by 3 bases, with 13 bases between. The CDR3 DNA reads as TGTGCCAGCAGTTTATACGGAGGGCTGGGTGGAAACACCATATATTTT. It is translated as CASSLYGGLGGNTIYF.

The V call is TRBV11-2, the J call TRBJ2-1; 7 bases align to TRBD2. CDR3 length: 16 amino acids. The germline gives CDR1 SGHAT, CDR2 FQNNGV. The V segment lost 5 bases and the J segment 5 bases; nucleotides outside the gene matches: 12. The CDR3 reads CASSPRGGTTNNEQFF. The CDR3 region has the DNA TGTGCCAGCAGCCCCCGTGGGGGGACTACCAACAATGAGCAGTTCTTC.

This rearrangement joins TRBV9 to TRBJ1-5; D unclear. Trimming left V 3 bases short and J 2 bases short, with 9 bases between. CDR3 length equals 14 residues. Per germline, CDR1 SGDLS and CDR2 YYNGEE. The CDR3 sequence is CASSETHGNQPQHF. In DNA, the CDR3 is TGTGCCAGCAGCGAGACTCATGGCAATCAGCCCCAGCATTTT.

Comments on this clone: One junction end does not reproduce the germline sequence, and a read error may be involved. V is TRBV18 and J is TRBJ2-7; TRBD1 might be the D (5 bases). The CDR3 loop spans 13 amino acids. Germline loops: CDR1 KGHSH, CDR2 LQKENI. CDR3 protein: CASSRTGPYKQYF. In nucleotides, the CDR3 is TGTGCCAGCTCACGAACAGGACCCTACAAGCAGTACTTC.

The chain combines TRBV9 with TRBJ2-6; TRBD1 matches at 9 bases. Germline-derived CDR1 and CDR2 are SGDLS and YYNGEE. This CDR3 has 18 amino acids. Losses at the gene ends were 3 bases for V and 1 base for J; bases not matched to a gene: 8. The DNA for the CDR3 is TGTGCCAGCAGCGCGGACAGGGGACTCCTTTCTGGGGCCAACGTCCTGACTTTC. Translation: CASSADRGLLSGANVLTF. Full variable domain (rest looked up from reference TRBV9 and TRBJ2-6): DSGVTQTPKHLITATGQRVTLRCSPRSGDLSVYWYQQSLDQGLQFLIQYYNGEERAKGNILERFSAQQFPDLHSELNLSSLELGDSALYFCASSADRGLLSGANVLTFGAGSRLTVL.